Listed below are T cell receptor beta chains from one sample, sequenced in a study of blood T cell repertoires in COVID-19. Repertoires were generated with immunoSEQ multiplex PCR, while TCRdb's copy carries only in-frame clones and drops some. The sample lists a few hundred thousand clones, around 83% occurring once. The specimen was peripheral blood. All receptors derive from a woman in her forties or fifties with acute or convalescent COVID-19. CDR3s include the opening cysteine and the closing phenylalanine or tryptophan. Each record gives: V gene, D gene, J gene, clone size, CDR3 DNA, CDR3 protein. A D gene is named only where the DNA matches it firmly. Clone size is given for some rows only: seen once, a few or many times, or a class if the clone is expanded.

v_call: TRBV7-2
d_call: TRBD2
j_call: TRBJ2-1
clone_size: once
cdr3_nt: TGTGCCAGCAGCCAAAGCGGGAGATCCTACAATGAGCAGTTCTTC
cdr3_aa: CASSQSGRSYNEQFF

v_call: TRBV2
d_call: NA
j_call: TRBJ1-2
clone_size: once
cdr3_nt: TGTGCCAATAGAAGGGTGGGGGACATTCCTGGAGGTGGCTACACCTTC
cdr3_aa: CANRRVGDIPGGGYTF

v_call: TRBV4-3
d_call: NA
j_call: TRBJ1-1
clone_size: NA
cdr3_nt: TGCGCCAGCAGCCAATCACAGGGTGCAGGAGCTTTCTTT
cdr3_aa: CASSQSQGAGAFF

v_call: TRBV10-3
d_call: NA
j_call: TRBJ1-6
clone_size: NA
cdr3_nt: TGTGCCATCAGTGAAGAGAATTCACCCCTCCACTTT
cdr3_aa: CAISEENSPLHF

v_call: TRBV9
d_call: NA
j_call: TRBJ2-7
clone_size: NA
cdr3_nt: TGTGCCAGCAGCGTAGGAGGTGGTCTCTCCTACGAGCAGTACTTC
cdr3_aa: CASSVGGGLSYEQYF

v_call: TRBV21-1
d_call: NA
j_call: TRBJ2-1
clone_size: NA
cdr3_nt: TGTGCCAGCAGCAAAGCCGGGACAGGGGTTAATGAGCAGTTCTTC
cdr3_aa: CASSKAGTGVNEQFF

v_call: TRBV11-2
d_call: NA
j_call: TRBJ1-5
clone_size: NA
cdr3_nt: TGTGCCAGCAGCGGCGGCGGCAATCAGCCCCAGCATTTT
cdr3_aa: CASSGGGNQPQHF

v_call: TRBV5-1
d_call: NA
j_call: TRBJ1-4
clone_size: NA
cdr3_nt: TGCGCCAGCAGCTTGACAAATGAAAAACTGTTTTTT
cdr3_aa: CASSLTNEKLFF

v_call: TRBV6-2/TRBV6-3
d_call: TRBD2
j_call: TRBJ2-3
clone_size: NA
cdr3_nt: TGTGCCAGCAGTACTAGCGGGGAAACGCAGTATTTT
cdr3_aa: CASSTSGETQYF

v_call: TRBV7-2
d_call: NA
j_call: TRBJ2-2
clone_size: once
cdr3_nt: TGTGCCAGCAGCTTAGATGGCGCGGTCTCGGCGGAGCTGTTTTTT
cdr3_aa: CASSLDGAVSAELFF

v_call: TRBV2
d_call: NA
j_call: TRBJ1-4
clone_size: NA
cdr3_nt: TGTGCCAGCAATGGCGGTTATAATGAAAAACTGTTTTTT
cdr3_aa: CASNGGYNEKLFF

v_call: TRBV27
d_call: TRBD2
j_call: TRBJ2-3
clone_size: NA
cdr3_nt: TGTGCCAGCAGTTTATCTCGACTAGCGGGAGATCGGGATACGCAGTATTTT
cdr3_aa: CASSLSRLAGDRDTQYF

v_call: TRBV3-1/TRBV3-2
d_call: NA
j_call: TRBJ1-4
clone_size: NA
cdr3_nt: TGTGCCAGCAGCCCTTCCTCCCCGCGGGCTAATGAAAAACTGTTTTTT
cdr3_aa: CASSPSSPRANEKLFF

v_call: TRBV4-1
d_call: NA
j_call: TRBJ2-5
clone_size: NA
cdr3_nt: TGCGCCAGCAGCCAAGATGGTTACCCTGGGAGGCCGGGGGAGACCCAGTACTTC
cdr3_aa: CASSQDGYPGRPGETQYF

v_call: TRBV9
d_call: NA
j_call: TRBJ1-2
clone_size: NA
cdr3_nt: TGTGCCAGCAGCGTAGGGGGGGATTGGGACTATGGCTACACCTTC
cdr3_aa: CASSVGGDWDYGYTF

v_call: TRBV5-8
d_call: TRBD1
j_call: TRBJ2-3
clone_size: NA
cdr3_nt: TGTGCCAGCAGCCAGGGGGCGTCGATCGATACGCAGTATTTT
cdr3_aa: CASSQGASIDTQYF

v_call: TRBV4-1
d_call: NA
j_call: TRBJ2-1
clone_size: NA
cdr3_nt: TGCGCCAGCAGAGTTGAGGGATCGGATGAGCAGTTCTTC
cdr3_aa: CASRVEGSDEQFF

v_call: TRBV6-5
d_call: NA
j_call: TRBJ1-1
clone_size: NA
cdr3_nt: TGTGCCAGCAGGAGGTTGAACACTGAAGCTTTCTTT
cdr3_aa: CASRRLNTEAFF

v_call: TRBV3-1/TRBV3-2
d_call: NA
j_call: TRBJ1-2
clone_size: NA
cdr3_nt: TGTGCCAGCAGCCAAGATAAGCCAGGGCGCTATGGCTACACCTTC
cdr3_aa: CASSQDKPGRYGYTF

v_call: TRBV29-1
d_call: NA
j_call: TRBJ1-1
clone_size: NA
cdr3_nt: TGCAGCGTTGAAGACCTCGTTACGAGCACTGAAGCTTTCTTT
cdr3_aa: CSVEDLVTSTEAFF

v_call: TRBV27
d_call: NA
j_call: TRBJ2-3
clone_size: NA
cdr3_nt: TGTGCCAGCAGTGAAGCAGGGGTGGCTAGCACAGATACGCAGTATTTT
cdr3_aa: CASSEAGVASTDTQYF

v_call: TRBV5-1
d_call: TRBD1
j_call: TRBJ2-7
clone_size: NA
cdr3_nt: TGCGCCAGTTCCCAGGGGGCGACCTACGAGCAGTACTTC
cdr3_aa: CASSQGATYEQYF

v_call: TRBV30
d_call: TRBD1
j_call: TRBJ2-1
clone_size: NA
cdr3_nt: TGTGCCTGGAGGGACAGGGGAAGAGACAATGAGCAGTTCTTC
cdr3_aa: CAWRDRGRDNEQFF

v_call: TRBV6-5
d_call: NA
j_call: TRBJ1-2
clone_size: NA
cdr3_nt: TGTGCCAGCAGTTACCGGGGTGGAGGCTACACCTTC
cdr3_aa: CASSYRGGGYTF

v_call: TRBV4-1
d_call: TRBD1
j_call: TRBJ1-3
clone_size: NA
cdr3_nt: TGCGCCAGCAGCCAGGGACAGATTGGAAACACCATATATTTT
cdr3_aa: CASSQGQIGNTIYF

v_call: TRBV6-1
d_call: TRBD2
j_call: TRBJ2-3
clone_size: NA
cdr3_nt: TGTGCCAGCAGTGACAGCGGGAAGAGCACAGATACGCAGTATTTT
cdr3_aa: CASSDSGKSTDTQYF

v_call: TRBV30
d_call: NA
j_call: TRBJ2-7
clone_size: NA
cdr3_nt: TGTGCCTGGGGTTCAGGGGAGCAGTACTTC
cdr3_aa: CAWGSGEQYF

v_call: TRBV4-1
d_call: NA
j_call: TRBJ1-5
clone_size: NA
cdr3_nt: TGCGCCAGCAGCCAAGGCCCGGGATCTCAGCCCCAGCATTTT
cdr3_aa: CASSQGPGSQPQHF

v_call: TRBV19
d_call: NA
j_call: TRBJ2-2
clone_size: NA
cdr3_nt: TGTGCCAGTAGTTCGCACAGGAGCGCCGGGGAGCTGTTTTTT
cdr3_aa: CASSSHRSAGELFF

v_call: TRBV4-3
d_call: TRBD2
j_call: TRBJ2-5
clone_size: NA
cdr3_nt: TGCGCCAGCAGCCAAGATCCTAGCGGGACCGAGACCCAGTACTTC
cdr3_aa: CASSQDPSGTETQYF

v_call: TRBV5-4
d_call: TRBD2
j_call: TRBJ2-3
clone_size: NA
cdr3_nt: TGTGCCAGCAGTCAAAGGACTAGCGGGAGCCCAGATACGCAGTATTTT
cdr3_aa: CASSQRTSGSPDTQYF

v_call: TRBV20-1
d_call: NA
j_call: TRBJ2-2
clone_size: once
cdr3_nt: TGCAGTGCTAGTGGGGGAGTCAATACCGGGGAGCTGTTTTTT
cdr3_aa: CSASGGVNTGELFF

v_call: TRBV7-9
d_call: TRBD2
j_call: TRBJ2-7
clone_size: few
cdr3_nt: TGTGCCAGCAGCTTAGTTTTATCGAGCGGGAGGGCCTTTTACGAGCAGTACTTC
cdr3_aa: CASSLVLSSGRAFYEQYF

v_call: TRBV7-2
d_call: NA
j_call: TRBJ2-1
clone_size: NA
cdr3_nt: TGTGCCAGCAGCCCGCTAGCGTACTACAATGAGCAGTTCTTC
cdr3_aa: CASSPLAYYNEQFF

v_call: TRBV6-5
d_call: NA
j_call: TRBJ1-2
clone_size: NA
cdr3_nt: TGTGCCAGCAGTCGCGGTTCTTATGGCTACACCTTC
cdr3_aa: CASSRGSYGYTF

v_call: TRBV5-6
d_call: NA
j_call: TRBJ1-1
clone_size: NA
cdr3_nt: TGTGCCAGCAGCTTGGTGTGGCAGAACACTGAAGCTTTCTTT
cdr3_aa: CASSLVWQNTEAFF

v_call: TRBV2
d_call: NA
j_call: TRBJ1-6
clone_size: few
cdr3_nt: TGTGCCAGCAGTGGCCAGGGCCCTCTCACTTCACCCCTCCACTTT
cdr3_aa: CASSGQGPLTSPLHF

v_call: TRBV4-2
d_call: NA
j_call: TRBJ1-2
clone_size: NA
cdr3_nt: TGTGCCAGCAGCCAAGATCCTGGACAGCACAACTATGGCTACACCTTC
cdr3_aa: CASSQDPGQHNYGYTF

v_call: TRBV30
d_call: NA
j_call: TRBJ1-5
clone_size: NA
cdr3_nt: TGTGCCTCCTCGAGGGATTATCAGCCCCAGCATTTT
cdr3_aa: CASSRDYQPQHF

v_call: TRBV6-6
d_call: NA
j_call: TRBJ2-3
clone_size: NA
cdr3_nt: TGTGCCAGCAGTACCCCGACAGGTAGCACAGATACGCAGTATTTT
cdr3_aa: CASSTPTGSTDTQYF

v_call: TRBV4-1
d_call: NA
j_call: TRBJ1-1
clone_size: medium-sized
cdr3_nt: TGCGCCAGCAGCCATGTACAGGGATCAGGAACTGAAGCTTTCTTT
cdr3_aa: CASSHVQGSGTEAFF

v_call: TRBV5-6
d_call: TRBD1
j_call: TRBJ2-3
clone_size: once
cdr3_nt: TGTGCCAGCAGCTTAAACAGGGGGCTAAGAGGGACAGATACGCAGTATTTT
cdr3_aa: CASSLNRGLRGTDTQYF

v_call: TRBV9
d_call: TRBD2
j_call: TRBJ2-7
clone_size: NA
cdr3_nt: TGTGCCAGCAGCGCCACTAGCGGGTCCGCCTACGAGCAGTACTTC
cdr3_aa: CASSATSGSAYEQYF

v_call: TRBV6-5
d_call: NA
j_call: TRBJ1-1
clone_size: NA
cdr3_nt: TGTGCCAGCAGTTATGACTACAACACTGAAGCTTTCTTT
cdr3_aa: CASSYDYNTEAFF

v_call: TRBV3-1/TRBV3-2
d_call: NA
j_call: TRBJ2-7
clone_size: NA
cdr3_nt: TGTGCCAGCACCTACCGGGACTCCTACGAGCAGTACTTC
cdr3_aa: CASTYRDSYEQYF

v_call: TRBV27
d_call: NA
j_call: TRBJ2-7
clone_size: NA
cdr3_nt: TGTGCCAGCAGTCCACTCAGGACAGCCTACGAGCAGTACTTC
cdr3_aa: CASSPLRTAYEQYF

v_call: TRBV10-2
d_call: TRBD1
j_call: TRBJ1-2
clone_size: NA
cdr3_nt: TGCGCCAGCAGTGACCGTAGACAGGGGGCGTCCAACTATGGCTACACCTTC
cdr3_aa: CASSDRRQGASNYGYTF

v_call: TRBV30
d_call: NA
j_call: TRBJ1-1
clone_size: NA
cdr3_nt: TGTGCCTGGAGTGTGAGCCGGTCGAACACTGAAGCTTTCTTT
cdr3_aa: CAWSVSRSNTEAFF

v_call: TRBV27
d_call: NA
j_call: TRBJ2-3
clone_size: once
cdr3_nt: TGTGCCAGCAGTTTAAAGGGACATCCGGCGCAGTATTTT
cdr3_aa: CASSLKGHPAQYF

v_call: TRBV2
d_call: NA
j_call: TRBJ1-5
clone_size: NA
cdr3_nt: TGTGCCAGCAGTTCAGGTACTAGCAATCAGCCCCAGCATTTT
cdr3_aa: CASSSGTSNQPQHF

v_call: TRBV9
d_call: NA
j_call: TRBJ2-3
clone_size: NA
cdr3_nt: TGTGCCAGCAGCGTAGTAGCATCTAGCACAGATACGCAGTATTTT
cdr3_aa: CASSVVASSTDTQYF

v_call: TRBV7-8
d_call: TRBD2
j_call: TRBJ2-5
clone_size: NA
cdr3_nt: TGTGCCAGCAGCTCGCGACTAGCGGGGAGCCAAGAGACCCAGTACTTC
cdr3_aa: CASSSRLAGSQETQYF